The 14 T cell receptor beta chains listed next were all sequenced from one sample in a study of T cells after yellow fever vaccination (dated by TCRdb to between 2018 and 2020). Library generation was performed with 5' RACE. For sequencing, an Illumina NovaSeq 6000 was employed. TCRdb redid the processing of the public reads, applying fastp at Q25 and MiXCR, and retained in-frame beta chains. Rows matching on CDR3 protein sequence are summarized as one entry with the most common DNA and genes. This sample has about 260,000 distinct CDR3 sequences in its table, and approximately 3.5% of those were observed once. In total, the top ten clones hold 19% of the sample. Taken with the paper, the label for treatment or condition translates to: live attenuated yellow fever vaccine strain. The sample was PBMCs, taken 15 days after the yellow fever booster vaccination. These receptors were collected from a young man who received the YFV17D yellow fever vaccine.

Only one count was recorded for this clonotype. The V call is TRBV7-2, the J call TRBJ2-7; the match to TRBD1 covers 7 bases. Germline CDR1 is SGHTA and CDR2 is FQGNSA. V lost 5 bases and J lost 5; bases outside the gene matches: 6. This CDR3 is built from 13 residues. The DNA for the CDR3 is TGTGCCAGCAGCCTAGGACAGGCGAACGAGCAGTACGTC. Translating it yields CASSLGQANEQYV.

This clonotype was observed many times. V and J are TRBV20-1 and TRBJ2-3; 8 nucleotides agree with TRBD2. CDR3 length: 16 amino acids. CDR1 is DFQATT, CDR2 SNEGSKA, per germline (reference sequence). V trimming: 0 bases; J trimming: 1 base; junction bases outside the gene matches: 6. As DNA, the CDR3 is TGCAGTGCTAGAGATCATATCGGGGGGGGCACAGATACGCAGTATTTT. Encoded protein: CSARDHIGGGTDTQYF.

This clonotype was picked up many times. The V gene is TRBV12-3 or TRBV12-4, the J gene TRBJ2-1; D not certain. This CDR3 contains 11 residues. V gave up 5 bases and J gave up 12 bases, with 11 bases separating them. CDR3 sequence reads: CASSPRLVQFF. The CDR3 DNA reads TGTGCCAGCAGTCCACGGCTCGTGCAGTTCTTC.

This clonotype occurred many times. The V call is TRBV6-7, the J call TRBJ1-5, with unresolved D. TRBV6-7 counts as an open reading frame of uncertain function. CDR3 length: 15 amino acids. Deletions cut 6 bases from V and 5 bases from J, with 17 bases between. The CDR3 nucleotides are TGTGCCAGCAGCCGTGGACCGTCCCAGGATCAGCCCCAGCATTTT. Protein sequence: CASSRGPSQDQPQHF.

Ten or more counts support this clonotype. This rearrangement joins TRBV12-3 or TRBV12-4 to TRBJ1-5, with 8 bases aligning to TRBD1. The CDR3 runs to 14 residues. Trimming at V came to 3 bases and at J to 7 bases, leaving 5 bases not matched to a gene. The CDR3 here is CASSFQGAEQPQHF. The CDR3 DNA sequence: TGTGCCAGCAGTTTCCAGGGGGCTGAACAGCCCCAGCATTTT.

This clonotype came up many times. CDR3 coding DNA: TGCGCCAGCAGCCGACCCTCGACGGACCTCACTCATGGCTACACCTTC. As protein: CASSRPSTDLTHGYTF. The V call is TRBV4-1, the J call TRBJ1-2, with no clear D. Germline values: CDR1 MGHRA, CDR2 YSYEKL. V dropped 4 bases and J dropped 6 bases, with 21 bases sitting between them. The CDR3 length is 16 residues.

This clonotype appeared many times. This chain connects TRBV7-6 to TRBJ2-5, with D perhaps TRBD2 (7 bases). CDR3 size: 16 residues. V lost 2 bases to trimming and J lost 5 bases, with 18 bases between them. The germline CDR1 and CDR2 sequences are SGHVS and FNYEAQ. This CDR3 reads CASSLNGGGLRETQYF. In nucleotides, the CDR3 is TGTGCCAGCAGCTTAAATGGCGGGGGCCTTCGGGAGACCCAGTACTTC.

This clonotype has at least ten counts. The rearrangement links TRBV7-2 to TRBJ2-7; D is perhaps TRBD1 or TRBD2 (5 bases each). The CDR3 loop spans 16 amino acids. Deletions cut 1 base from V and 4 bases from J, with 17 bases between. CDR1 and CDR2 from the germline V gene are SGHTA and FQGNSA. This CDR3 reads CASSLGRGPSTYEQYV. CDR3 coding DNA: TGTGCCAGCAGCTTAGGTCGGGGACCATCCACTTACGAGCAGTACGTC.

This clonotype has at least ten counts. The chain uses TRBV11-2 and TRBJ2-5; D perhaps matches TRBD1 (5 bases). Germline values: CDR1 SGHAT, CDR2 FQNNGV. The CDR3 length is 13 residues. With 5 bases removed from V and 4 bases from J, the gap between germline ends came to 11 bases. The CDR3 bases are TGTGCCAGCAGCAAAGGGGTTACAGAGACCCAGTACTTC. It translates to CASSKGVTETQYF.

This clonotype has just a few counts. The chain recombines TRBV12-3 or TRBV12-4 with TRBJ1-3; D call uncertain. This CDR3 has 15 amino acids. The ends were cut back, 5 bases at V and 3 bases at J, with 14 bases in the middle. Here the CDR3 DNA reads TGTGCCAGCAGTCCCGCCGTCAGTAATGGAAACACCATATATTTT. Protein product: CASSPAVSNGNTIYF.

This clonotype appeared many times. The rearrangement uses TRBV10-3 and TRBJ2-2; D gene unclear. The V gene's germline CDR1 is ENHRY and CDR2 SYGVKD. The CDR3 is made up of 11 amino acids. Trimming left V 2 bases short and J 7 bases short, with 2 bases between. The CDR3 nucleotides are TGTGCCATCAGTGAGATCGGGGAGCTGTTTTTT. Protein sequence: CAISEIGELFF.

This clonotype appeared many times. The CDR3 sequence is CASSWNGTPLRALHF. The CDR3, as DNA: TGTGCCAGCAGCTGGAACGGGACACCGTTACGAGCCCTCCACTTT. The gene calls are TRBV5-5 and TRBJ1-6, with a tentative D call TRBD1 (6 bases). Germline assignment: CDR1 SGHKS and CDR2 YYEKEE (reference sequence). V was cut by 3 bases and J by 14 bases, with 21 bases left in between. This CDR3 contains 15 residues.

This clonotype was seen at least ten times. This chain links TRBV27 with TRBJ1-2, with D perhaps matching TRBD1 (6 bases). The CDR3 spans 13 residues. Trimming took off 8 bases at V and 2 bases at J, with 12 bases between the two ends. CDR1 and CDR2 from the germline V gene are MNHEY and SMNVEV (reference sequence). The CDR3 reads CASGGGWNYGYTF. CDR3 sequence (DNA): TGTGCCAGCGGCGGGGGCTGGAACTATGGCTACACCTTC.

This clonotype was counted a few times. This chain connects TRBV30 to TRBJ1-1; D is perhaps TRBD1 (6 bases). CDR3 length equals 15 residues. Germline values: CDR1 GTSNPN, CDR2 SVGIG (reference sequence). The V and J ends lost 2 bases and 0 bases respectively, with 13 bases between them. The CDR3 region is CAWSLGQFMNTEAFF. CDR3 bases: TGTGCCTGGAGTTTAGGACAGTTCATGAACACTGAAGCTTTCTTT.